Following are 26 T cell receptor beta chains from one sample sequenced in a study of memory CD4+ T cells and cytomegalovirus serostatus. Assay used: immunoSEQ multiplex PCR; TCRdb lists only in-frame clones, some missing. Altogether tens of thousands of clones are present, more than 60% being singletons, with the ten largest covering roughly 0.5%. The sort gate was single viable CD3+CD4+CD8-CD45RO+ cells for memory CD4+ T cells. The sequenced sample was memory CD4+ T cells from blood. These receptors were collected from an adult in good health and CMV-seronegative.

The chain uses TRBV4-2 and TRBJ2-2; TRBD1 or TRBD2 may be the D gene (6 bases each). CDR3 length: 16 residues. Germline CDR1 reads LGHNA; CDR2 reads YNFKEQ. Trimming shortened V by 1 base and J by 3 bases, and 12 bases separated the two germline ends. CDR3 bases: TGTGCCAGCAGCCAAGGAGGGGGGCCCGACACCGGGGAGCTGTTTTTT. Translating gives CASSQGGGPDTGELFF.

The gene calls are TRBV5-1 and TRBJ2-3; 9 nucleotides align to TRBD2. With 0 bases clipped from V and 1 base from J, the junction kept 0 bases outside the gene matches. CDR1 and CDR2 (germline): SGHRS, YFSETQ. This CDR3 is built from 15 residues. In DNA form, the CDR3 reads TGCGCCAGCAGCTTGGCTAGCGGGGGCACAGATACGCAGTATTTT. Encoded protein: CASSLASGGTDTQYF.

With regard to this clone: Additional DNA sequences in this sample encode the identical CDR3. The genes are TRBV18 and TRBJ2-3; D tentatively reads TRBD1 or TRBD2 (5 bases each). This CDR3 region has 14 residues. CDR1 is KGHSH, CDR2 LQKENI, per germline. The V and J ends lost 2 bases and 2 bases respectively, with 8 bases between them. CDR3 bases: TGTGCCAGCTCACCATCGGGGCTCACAGATACGCAGTATTTT. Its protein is CASSPSGLTDTQYF.

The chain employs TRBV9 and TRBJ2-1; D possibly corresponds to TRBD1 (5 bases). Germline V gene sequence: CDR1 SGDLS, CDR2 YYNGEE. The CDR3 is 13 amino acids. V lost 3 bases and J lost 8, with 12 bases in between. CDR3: CASSADSVDEQFF. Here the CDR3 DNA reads TGTGCCAGCAGCGCCGACAGTGTTGATGAGCAGTTCTTC.

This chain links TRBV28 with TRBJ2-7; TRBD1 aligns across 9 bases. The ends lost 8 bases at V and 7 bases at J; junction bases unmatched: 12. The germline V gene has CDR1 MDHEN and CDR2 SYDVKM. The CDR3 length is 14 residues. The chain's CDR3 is CASASQGARGEQYF. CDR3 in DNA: TGTGCCAGCGCCTCACAGGGGGCCCGAGGGGAGCAGTACTTC.

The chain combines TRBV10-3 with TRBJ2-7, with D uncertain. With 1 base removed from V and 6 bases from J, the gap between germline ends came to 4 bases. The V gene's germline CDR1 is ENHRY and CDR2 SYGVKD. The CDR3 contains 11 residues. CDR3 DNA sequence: TGTGCCATCAGTGAGTATGGCGAGCAGTACTTC. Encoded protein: CAISEYGEQYF.

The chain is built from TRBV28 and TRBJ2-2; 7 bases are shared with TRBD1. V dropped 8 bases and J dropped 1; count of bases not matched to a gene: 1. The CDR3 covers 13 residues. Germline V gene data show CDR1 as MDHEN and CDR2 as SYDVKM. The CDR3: CASDRENTGELFF. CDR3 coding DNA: TGTGCCAGCGACAGGGAGAACACCGGGGAGCTGTTTTTT.

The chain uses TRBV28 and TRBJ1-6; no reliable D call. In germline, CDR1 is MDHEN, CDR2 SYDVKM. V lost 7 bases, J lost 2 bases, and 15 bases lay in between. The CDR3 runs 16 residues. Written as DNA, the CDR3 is TGTGCCAGCATGAGAGTTCCTCGGGCCTATAATTCACCCCTCCACTTT. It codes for CASMRVPRAYNSPLHF.

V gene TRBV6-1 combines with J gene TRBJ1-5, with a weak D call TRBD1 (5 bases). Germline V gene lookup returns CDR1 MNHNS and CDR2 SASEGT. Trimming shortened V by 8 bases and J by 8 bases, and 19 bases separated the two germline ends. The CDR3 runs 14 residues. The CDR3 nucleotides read TGTGCCAGCGGCCCGGGCAGGGTAGTTGAGCCCCAGCATTTT. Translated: CASGPGRVVEPQHF.

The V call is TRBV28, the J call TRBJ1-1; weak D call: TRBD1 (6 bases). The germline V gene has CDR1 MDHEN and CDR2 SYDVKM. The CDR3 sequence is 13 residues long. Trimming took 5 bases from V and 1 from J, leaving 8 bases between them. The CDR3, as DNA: TGTGCCAGCAGTCGACAGGCGAACACTGAAGCTTTCTTT. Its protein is CASSRQANTEAFF.

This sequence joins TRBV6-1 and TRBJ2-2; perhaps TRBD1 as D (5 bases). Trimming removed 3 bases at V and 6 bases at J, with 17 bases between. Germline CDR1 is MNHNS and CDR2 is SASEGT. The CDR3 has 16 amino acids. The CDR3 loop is CASSEGSGFTSGELFF. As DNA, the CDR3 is TGTGCCAGCAGTGAGGGATCAGGGTTTACATCCGGGGAGCTGTTTTTT.

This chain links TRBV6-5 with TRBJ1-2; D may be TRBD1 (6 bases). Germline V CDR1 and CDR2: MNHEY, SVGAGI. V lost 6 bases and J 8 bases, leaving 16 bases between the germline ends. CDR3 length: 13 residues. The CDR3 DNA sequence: TGTGCCAGCAGGGCAGGGGCAGACGGGGGCTACACCTTC. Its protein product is CASRAGADGGYTF.

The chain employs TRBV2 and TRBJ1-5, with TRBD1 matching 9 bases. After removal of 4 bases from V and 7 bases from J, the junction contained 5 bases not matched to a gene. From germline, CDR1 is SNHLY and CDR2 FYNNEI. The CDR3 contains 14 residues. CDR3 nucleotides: TGTGCCAGCAGTGGTGGGGACAGGGACCAGCCCCAGCATTTT. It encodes CASSGGDRDQPQHF.

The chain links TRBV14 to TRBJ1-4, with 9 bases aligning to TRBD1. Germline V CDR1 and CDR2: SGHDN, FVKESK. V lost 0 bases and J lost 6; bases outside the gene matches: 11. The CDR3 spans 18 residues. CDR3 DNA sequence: TGTGCCAGCAGCCAAGACACCGGGACAGGGCTCGTTTATGAAAAACTGTTTTTT. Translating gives CASSQDTGTGLVYEKLFF.

DNA for the CDR3: TGCAGCGTTGTTTGGGGGGCGGATACGCAGTATTTT. Amino acids: CSVVWGADTQYF. This chain joins TRBV29-1 and TRBJ2-3; tentatively, D is TRBD1 or TRBD2 (6 bases each). The CDR3 consists of 12 residues. Trimming removed 4 bases from V and 6 bases from J, with 11 bases in between. Germline assignment: CDR1 SQVTM and CDR2 ANQGSEA.

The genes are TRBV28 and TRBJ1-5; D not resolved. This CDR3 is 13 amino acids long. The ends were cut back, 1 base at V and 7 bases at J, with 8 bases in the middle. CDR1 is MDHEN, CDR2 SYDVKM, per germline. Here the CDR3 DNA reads TGTGCCAGCAGTTTATTGGGGTCCCAGCCCCAGCATTTT. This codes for CASSLLGSQPQHF.

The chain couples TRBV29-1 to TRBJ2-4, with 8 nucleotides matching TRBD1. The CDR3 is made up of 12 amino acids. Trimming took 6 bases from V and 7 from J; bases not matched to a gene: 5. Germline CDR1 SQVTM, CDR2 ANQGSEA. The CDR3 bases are TGCAGCGTAGGACAGGGTATTAACATTCAGTACTTC. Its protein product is CSVGQGINIQYF.

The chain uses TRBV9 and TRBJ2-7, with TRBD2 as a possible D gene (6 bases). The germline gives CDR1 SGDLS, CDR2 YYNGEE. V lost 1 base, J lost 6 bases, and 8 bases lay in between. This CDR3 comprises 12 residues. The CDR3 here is CASSVMGGEQYF. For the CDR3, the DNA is TGTGCCAGCAGCGTAATGGGGGGCGAGCAGTACTTC.

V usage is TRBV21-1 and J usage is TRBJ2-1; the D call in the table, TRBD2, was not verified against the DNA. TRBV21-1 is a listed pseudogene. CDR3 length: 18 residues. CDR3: CVPKFGLPYSSSYNEQFF. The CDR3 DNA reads TGTGTCCCTAAGTTTGGTCTCCCGTATTCGAGCTCCTACAATGAGCAGTTCTTC.

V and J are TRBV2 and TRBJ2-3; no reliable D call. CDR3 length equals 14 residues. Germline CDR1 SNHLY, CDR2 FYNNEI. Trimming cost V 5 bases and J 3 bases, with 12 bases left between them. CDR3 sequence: CASSTFKGTDTQYF. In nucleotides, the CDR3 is TGTGCCAGCAGTACCTTTAAAGGGACAGATACGCAGTATTTT.

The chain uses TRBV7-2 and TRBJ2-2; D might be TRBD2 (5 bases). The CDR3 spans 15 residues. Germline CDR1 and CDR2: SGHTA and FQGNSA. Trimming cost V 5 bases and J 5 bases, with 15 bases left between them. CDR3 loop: CASSPRGRATGELFF. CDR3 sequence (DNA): TGTGCCAGCAGCCCACGTGGGAGAGCGACCGGGGAGCTGTTTTTT.

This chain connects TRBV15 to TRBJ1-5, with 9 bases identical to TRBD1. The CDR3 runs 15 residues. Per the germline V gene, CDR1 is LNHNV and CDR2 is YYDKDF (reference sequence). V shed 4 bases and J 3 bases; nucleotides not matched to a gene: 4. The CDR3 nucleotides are TGTGCCACCAGCAAGGGGACAGGGCTCAATCAGCCCCAGCATTTT. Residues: CATSKGTGLNQPQHF.

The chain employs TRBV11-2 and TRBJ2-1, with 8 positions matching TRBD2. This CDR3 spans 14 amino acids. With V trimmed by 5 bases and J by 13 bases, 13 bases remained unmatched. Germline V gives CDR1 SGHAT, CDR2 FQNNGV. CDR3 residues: CASSPSGGRGSQFF. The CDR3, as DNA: TGTGCCAGCAGCCCCTCGGGGGGGCGGGGGTCACAGTTCTTC.

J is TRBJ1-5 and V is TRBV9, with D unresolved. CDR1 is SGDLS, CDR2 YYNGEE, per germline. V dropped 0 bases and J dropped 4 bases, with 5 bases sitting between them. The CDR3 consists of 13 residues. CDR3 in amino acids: CASSVGSNQPQHF. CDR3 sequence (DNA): TGTGCCAGCAGCGTAGGAAGTAATCAGCCCCAGCATTTT.

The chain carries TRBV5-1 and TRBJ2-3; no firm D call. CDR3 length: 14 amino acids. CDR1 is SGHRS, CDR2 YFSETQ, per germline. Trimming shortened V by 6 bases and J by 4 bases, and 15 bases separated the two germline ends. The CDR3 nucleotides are TGCGCCAGCAAGGAACTCCTCTCTTCAGATACGCAGTATTTT. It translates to CASKELLSSDTQYF.

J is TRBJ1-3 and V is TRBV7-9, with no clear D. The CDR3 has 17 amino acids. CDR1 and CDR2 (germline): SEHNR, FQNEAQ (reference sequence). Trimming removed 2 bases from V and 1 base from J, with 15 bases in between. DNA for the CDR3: TGTGCCAGCAGCTTAAGTATGGCCCTCCTGTCTGGAAACACCATATATTTT. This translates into CASSLSMALLSGNTIYF.